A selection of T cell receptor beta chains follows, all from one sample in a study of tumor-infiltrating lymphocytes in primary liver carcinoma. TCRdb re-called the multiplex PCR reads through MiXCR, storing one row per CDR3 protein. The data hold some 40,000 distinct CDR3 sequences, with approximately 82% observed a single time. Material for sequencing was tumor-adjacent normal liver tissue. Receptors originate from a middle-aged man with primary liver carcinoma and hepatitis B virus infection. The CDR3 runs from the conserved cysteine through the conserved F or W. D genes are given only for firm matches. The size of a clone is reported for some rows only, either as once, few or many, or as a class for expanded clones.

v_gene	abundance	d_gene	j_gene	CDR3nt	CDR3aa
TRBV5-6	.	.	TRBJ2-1	TGTGCCAGCAGCTTGGTACCGGGAGTCCCCTACAATGAGCTGTTCTTT	CASSLVPGVPYNELFF
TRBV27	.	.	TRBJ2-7	TGTACCAGTAGTTTGTCAGGGGCTTACGAGCAGTACTTC	CTSSLSGAYEQYF
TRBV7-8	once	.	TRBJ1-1	TGTGCCAGCAGCTTCCGGGGCCTGTATACTGAAGCTTTCTTT	CASSFRGLYTEAFF
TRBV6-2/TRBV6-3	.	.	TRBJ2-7	TGTGTCAGCAGTGCGATTGGGGGAGCCGAACACGAGCAGTACTTT	CVSSAIGGAEHEQYF
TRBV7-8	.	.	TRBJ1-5	TGTGCCAGCAGCTTAGCGGGTCAGCCCGAGCATTTT	CASSLAGQPEHF
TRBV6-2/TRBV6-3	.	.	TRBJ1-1	TGTGCCAGCAATTACCCACAAAGACAAGCTTTCTTT	CASNYPQRQAFF
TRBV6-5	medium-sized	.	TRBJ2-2	TGTGCCAGCAGCTGGGACGCCGGGGAGCTGTTTTTT	CASSWDAGELFF
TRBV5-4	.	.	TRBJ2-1	TGTTCCAACAGAAAGGACCCGAGCTTCTACAATGAGCAGTTCTTC	CSNRKDPSFYNEQFF
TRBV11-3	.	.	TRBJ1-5	TGTGTCAGTAGCTTAGTTCTGGGGGTGGCTCAGCCCCAGCATTTT	CVSSLVLGVAQPQHF
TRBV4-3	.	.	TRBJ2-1	TGCGCCAGCAGCCAATTTCCCCCCCCGACGGACAATGAACAGTTCTTC	CASSQFPPPTDNEQFF
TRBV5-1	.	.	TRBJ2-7	TGCGCCAGCAGCCCTAACTCACGGTCTGTCTTGTACGAGCAGTACTTC	CASSPNSRSVLYEQYF
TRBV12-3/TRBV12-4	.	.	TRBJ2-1	TGTGCCAGCAGTTTACTGGGGGGCCTATACAATGAGCTGTTCTTC	CASSLLGGLYNELFF
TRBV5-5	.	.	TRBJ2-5	TGTGCCAGCAGCATGTCTTTAACCCAAGAGACCCAGTACTTT	CASSMSLTQETQYF
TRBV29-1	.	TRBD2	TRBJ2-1	TGCTGCGGGACTAGCGGGAAACTCTATGAGCACTTCTTC	CCGTSGKLYEHFF
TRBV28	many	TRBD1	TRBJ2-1	TGTGCCAGCAGTTATGTTCTAGGGGGCAGAGATGAGCAGTTCTTC	CASSYVLGGRDEQFF
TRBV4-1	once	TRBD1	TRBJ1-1	TGCGCCAGCAGTCCTGACAGGGGGACGACGGACACTGAAGCTTTCTTT	CASSPDRGTTDTEAFF
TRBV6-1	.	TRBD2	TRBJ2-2	TGTGCCAGCGCTGAGACTAGCGGGAGTGTTACCGGGGAGCTGTTCTTT	CASAETSGSVTGELFF
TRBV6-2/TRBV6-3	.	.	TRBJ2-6	TGTGCCAGCCTGAGGGACGGGTTACACTCTGGGGCCAACGTCCTGACTTTC	CASLRDGLHSGANVLTF
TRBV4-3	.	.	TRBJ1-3	TGCGCCAGCAGCCAACTGGGGGGCTATGGAAACACCATATATTTT	CASSQLGGYGNTIYF
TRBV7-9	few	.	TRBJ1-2	TGTGCCAGCAGCACATCTGGGGGAGAACTGGGCTGCACCTTT	CASSTSGGELGCTF
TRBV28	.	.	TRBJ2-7	TGTGCCGGCAGTTTAAAAGGGCAGGGGAGTGACGTGCAGTACTTC	CAGSLKGQGSDVQYF
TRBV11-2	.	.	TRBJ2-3	TGTGCCAGCAGCAGAAGAAGTGCGTGGAACACAGGTACGCAGTATTTT	CASSRRSAWNTGTQYF
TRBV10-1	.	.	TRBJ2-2	TGTGCCAGCAGTCCCCGGTCGAACACCGGGGAGCTGTTTTTT	CASSPRSNTGELFF
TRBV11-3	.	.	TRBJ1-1	TGTGCCAGCAGTTTATGGCCGTCGAACACAGAAGCTTTCTTT	CASSLWPSNTEAFF
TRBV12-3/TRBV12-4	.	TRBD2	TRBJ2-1	TGTGTCAGCAGTTTAAAGCTTCGACTAGCGGCGACCAATGAGCAGTTCTTC	CVSSLKLRLAATNEQFF
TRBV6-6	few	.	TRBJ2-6	TGTGCCAGTAGTCGACAGGAGCGCGTGGCCAACGTCCTGACTTTC	CASSRQERVANVLTF
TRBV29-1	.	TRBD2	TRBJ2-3	TGCAGCGTCCGGGCGGGAGGCGGAGATACACAGTATTTT	CSVRAGGGDTQYF
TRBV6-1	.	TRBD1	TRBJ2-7	TGTGCCCACGGAAGACCCCGGGACAGCCCCTACGAGCAATACTTC	CAHGRPRDSPYEQYF
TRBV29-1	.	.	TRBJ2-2	TGCAGCGTCCCTGAGGGGAGCGCGGAGCTGTTTTTT	CSVPEGSAELFF
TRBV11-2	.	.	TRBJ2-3	TGTGCCAGCAGTTCAGCTACTAGCCCGGGTAGAGATACGCAGTATTTT	CASSSATSPGRDTQYF
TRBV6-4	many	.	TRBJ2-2	TGTGCCAGCAGTTACTCCGGGGATGGCACCGGGGAGCTGTTTTTT	CASSYSGDGTGELFF
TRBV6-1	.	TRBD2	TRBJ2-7	TGTGCCATCAGCCTCGATAGGCTAGCGGGAGCCTACGAGCAGTACTTC	CAISLDRLAGAYEQYF
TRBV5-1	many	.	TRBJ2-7	TGCGCCAGCAGGGAACCTACTAGTTACGAGCAGTACTTC	CASREPTSYEQYF
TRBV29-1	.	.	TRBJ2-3	TGCAGCGAGTGGTGTTACACAGATACGCAGTATTTT	CSEWCYTDTQYF
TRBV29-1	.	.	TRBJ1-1	TGCAGCGGGAGACAGGAAGGCTATCAGAACACCGAAGCTCTCTTT	CSGRQEGYQNTEALF
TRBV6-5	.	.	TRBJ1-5	TGTGCCAGTAGAACCCTCAGGGTGGGCAATCAGCCCCAGCATTTT	CASRTLRVGNQPQHF
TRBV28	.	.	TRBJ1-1	TGTGCTAACAGTCTTCCTCCAACTGAAGCTTTCTTT	CANSLPPTEAFF
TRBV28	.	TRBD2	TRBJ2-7	TGTGCCAGCAGTTTGTCCAGCGGGAGGGCCAAATACGTCAATGAGCAGTACTTC	CASSLSSGRAKYVNEQYF
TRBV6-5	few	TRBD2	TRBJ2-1	TGTACCAGTAGTCAGGTCGGGGGGGTGGTTGAACAGTTCTTC	CTSSQVGGVVEQFF
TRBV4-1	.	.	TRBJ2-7	TGCGGCAGCAACCGAGGATTCCAACAGGGAAATGAGCAGTACTTC	CGSNRGFQQGNEQYF
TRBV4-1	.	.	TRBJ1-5	TGCGCCAGCAGCCAAGATTTATGGCTATCGGCGAATCAGCCCCAACATTTT	CASSQDLWLSANQPQHF
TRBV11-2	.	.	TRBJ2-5	TGTGCCAGCAGCCCCGTCGGGCTGGCCCCGGAGACCCAGTACTTC	CASSPVGLAPETQYF
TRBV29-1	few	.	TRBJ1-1	TGCAGCGGCCGCTGGGGGGGGGAGGACACTGAAGCCTTCTTT	CSGRWGGEDTEAFF
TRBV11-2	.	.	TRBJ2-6	TGTGTCACCCAGCGGCCGCGCTCTGAGGCCAAGGTCCTGACTTTC	CVTQRPRSEAKVLTF
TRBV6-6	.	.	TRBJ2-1	TGTGCCAGCAATGACTTTATTGGGATTAGGGACAATGAGCAGTTCTTC	CASNDFIGIRDNEQFF
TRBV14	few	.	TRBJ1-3	TGTGCCAGCAGCCATCGCGGATCCTCTCGGAACACCATATATTTT	CASSHRGSSRNTIYF
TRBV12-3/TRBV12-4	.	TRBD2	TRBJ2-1	TGTGCCAGCAGTTTAACTACGGCTAGCGGGCAGTTCTTC	CASSLTTASGQFF